This T cell receptor (beta chain) was observed in a study of OX40 agonist ivuxolimab in advanced cancers. Trimming left V 3 bases short and J 7 bases short, with 24 bases between. The CDR3 spans 18 residues. Per germline, CDR1 MDHEN and CDR2 SYDVKM. This clone was found a few times. Data came from immunoSEQ multiplex PCR; TCRdb stores just in-frame clones and leaves some out. Among about 44,000 clones listed, 70% to 90% were seen once. Source: CD4+ or CD8+ T cells sorted from blood, taken in a trial of the OX40 agonist ivuxolimab. This chain connects TRBV28 to TRBJ2-2; D assignment may be TRBD1 or TRBD2 (5 bases each). This clonotype was obtained from an adult with an advanced solid tumor such as melanoma, head and neck, liver or kidney cancer. CDR3 region: CASSLSSAHLITGGELFF. CDR3 nucleotide sequence: TGTGCCAGCAGTTTGAGTAGCGCACACTTAATAACAGGCGGGGAGCTGTTTTTT.